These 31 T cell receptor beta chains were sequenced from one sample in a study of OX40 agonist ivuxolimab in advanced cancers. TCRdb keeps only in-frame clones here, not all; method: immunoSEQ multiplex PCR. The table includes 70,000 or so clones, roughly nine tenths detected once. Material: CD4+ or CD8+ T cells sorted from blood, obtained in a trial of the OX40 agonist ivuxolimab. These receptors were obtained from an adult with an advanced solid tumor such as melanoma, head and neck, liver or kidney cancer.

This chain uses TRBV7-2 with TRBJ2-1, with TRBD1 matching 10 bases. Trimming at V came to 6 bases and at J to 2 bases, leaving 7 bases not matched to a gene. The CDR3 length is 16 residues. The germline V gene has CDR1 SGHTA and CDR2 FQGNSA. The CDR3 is CASSSSGTGAYNEQFF. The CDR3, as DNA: TGTGCCAGCAGTTCCTCCGGGACAGGGGCCTACAATGAGCAGTTCTTC.

CDR3 sequence reads: CASSEWNDYEQYF. The CDR3 DNA sequence: TGTGCCAGCAGTGAATGGAATGACTACGAGCAGTACTTC. The gene calls are TRBV25-1 and TRBJ2-7, with D unresolved. The CDR3 has 13 residues. The germline V and J ends were trimmed by 1 base and 3 bases, with 7 bases remaining between them. The germline V gene has CDR1 MGHDK and CDR2 SYGVNS.

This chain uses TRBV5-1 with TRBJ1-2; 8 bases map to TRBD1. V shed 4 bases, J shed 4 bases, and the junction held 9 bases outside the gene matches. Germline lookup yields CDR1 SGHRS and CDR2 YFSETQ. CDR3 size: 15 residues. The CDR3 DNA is TGCGCCAGCAGCCCGGGACAGGCTACGTTCTATGGCTACACCTTC. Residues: CASSPGQATFYGYTF.

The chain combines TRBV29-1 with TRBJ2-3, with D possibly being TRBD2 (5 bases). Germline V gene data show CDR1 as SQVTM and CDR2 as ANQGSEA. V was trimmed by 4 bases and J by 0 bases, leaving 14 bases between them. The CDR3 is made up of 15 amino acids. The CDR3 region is CSVGRRAQSTDTQYF. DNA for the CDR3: TGCAGCGTTGGGCGGCGGGCACAGAGCACAGATACGCAGTATTTT.

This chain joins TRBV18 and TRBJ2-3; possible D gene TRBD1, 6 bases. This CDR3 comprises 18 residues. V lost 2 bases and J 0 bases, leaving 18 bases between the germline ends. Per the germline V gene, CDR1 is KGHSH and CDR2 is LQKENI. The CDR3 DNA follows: TGTGCCAGCTCACCAGGCGTGACAGGATGGACTAGCACAGATACGCAGTATTTT. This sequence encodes CASSPGVTGWTSTDTQYF.

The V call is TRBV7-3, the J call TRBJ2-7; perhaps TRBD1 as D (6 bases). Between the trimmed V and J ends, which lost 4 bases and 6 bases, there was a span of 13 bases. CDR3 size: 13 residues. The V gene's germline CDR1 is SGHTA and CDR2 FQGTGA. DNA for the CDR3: TGTGCCAGCAGCTGGGACATGGGGTTCGAGCAGTACTTC. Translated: CASSWDMGFEQYF.

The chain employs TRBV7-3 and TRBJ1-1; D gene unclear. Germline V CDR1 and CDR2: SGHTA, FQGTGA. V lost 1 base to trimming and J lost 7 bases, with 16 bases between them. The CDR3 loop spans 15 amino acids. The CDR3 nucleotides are TGTGCCAGCAGCTTAAGTCCCAATCTTGGGAGTGAAGCTTTCTTT. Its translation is CASSLSPNLGSEAFF.

For the CDR3, the DNA is TGTGCCAGCAGTGTGGAAGCACAGGATGAGCAGTTCTTC. This translates into CASSVEAQDEQFF. This chain uses TRBV6-1 with TRBJ2-1; tentative D call: TRBD1 (5 bases). This CDR3 has 13 amino acids. Germline assignment: CDR1 MNHNS and CDR2 SASEGT. V was shortened by 4 bases and J by 8 bases, with 12 bases between the two germline ends.

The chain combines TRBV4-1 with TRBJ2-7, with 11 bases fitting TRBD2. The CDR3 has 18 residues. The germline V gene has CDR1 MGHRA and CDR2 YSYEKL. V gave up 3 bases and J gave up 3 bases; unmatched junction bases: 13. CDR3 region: CASSQANLIAGGIYEQYF. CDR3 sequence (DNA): TGCGCCAGCAGCCAGGCCAACCTAATAGCGGGAGGGATCTACGAGCAGTACTTC.

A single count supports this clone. DNA of the CDR3: TGTGCCAGCAGCGTAGACGCGGGAGTAGGGGGTGAGCAGTTCTTC. This sequence encodes CASSVDAGVGGEQFF. This chain links TRBV9 with TRBJ2-1; maybe TRBD2 (7 bases). In germline, CDR1 is SGDLS, CDR2 YYNGEE. The V end lost 0 bases, the J end lost 9 bases, and 16 bases lay between the germline ends. This CDR3 has 15 amino acids.

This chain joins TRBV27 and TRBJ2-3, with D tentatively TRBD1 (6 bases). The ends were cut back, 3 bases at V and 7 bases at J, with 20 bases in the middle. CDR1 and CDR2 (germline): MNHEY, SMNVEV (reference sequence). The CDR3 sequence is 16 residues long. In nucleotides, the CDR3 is TGTGCCAGCAGTTTCCGGGGACATACCGCCCCAAATACGCAGTATTTT. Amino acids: CASSFRGHTAPNTQYF.

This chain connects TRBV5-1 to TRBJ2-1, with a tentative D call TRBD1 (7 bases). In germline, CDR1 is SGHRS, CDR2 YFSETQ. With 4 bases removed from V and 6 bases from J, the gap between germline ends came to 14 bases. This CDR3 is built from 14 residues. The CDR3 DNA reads TGCGCCAGCAGCCACGGCCAGGGGGGCAATGAGCAGTTCTTC. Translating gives CASSHGQGGNEQFF.

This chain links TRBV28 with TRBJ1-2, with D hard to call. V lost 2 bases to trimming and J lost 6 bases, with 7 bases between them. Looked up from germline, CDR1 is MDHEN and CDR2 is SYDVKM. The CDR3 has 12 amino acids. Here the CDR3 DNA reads TGTGCCAGCAGTTTACTGGACGATGGCTACACCTTC. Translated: CASSLLDDGYTF.

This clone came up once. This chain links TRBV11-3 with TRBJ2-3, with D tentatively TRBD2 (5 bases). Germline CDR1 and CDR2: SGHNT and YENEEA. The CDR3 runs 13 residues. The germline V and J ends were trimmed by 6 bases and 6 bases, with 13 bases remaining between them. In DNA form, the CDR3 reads TGTGCCAGCAGTGGACTGGCTCGCGATACGCAGTATTTT. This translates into CASSGLARDTQYF.

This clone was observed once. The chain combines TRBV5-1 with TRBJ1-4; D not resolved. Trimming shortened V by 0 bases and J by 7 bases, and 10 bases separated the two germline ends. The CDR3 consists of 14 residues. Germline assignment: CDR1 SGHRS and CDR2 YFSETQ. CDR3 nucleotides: TGCGCCAGCAGCTTGGGGGGAGGAGGTGAAAAACTGTTTTTT. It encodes CASSLGGGGEKLFF.

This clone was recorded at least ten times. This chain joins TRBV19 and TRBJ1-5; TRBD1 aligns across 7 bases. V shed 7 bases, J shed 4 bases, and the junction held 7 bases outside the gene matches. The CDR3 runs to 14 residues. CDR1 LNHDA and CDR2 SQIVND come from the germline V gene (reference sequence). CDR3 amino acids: CASKYGQENQPQHF. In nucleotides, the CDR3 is TGTGCCAGTAAGTATGGACAGGAAAATCAGCCCCAGCATTTT.

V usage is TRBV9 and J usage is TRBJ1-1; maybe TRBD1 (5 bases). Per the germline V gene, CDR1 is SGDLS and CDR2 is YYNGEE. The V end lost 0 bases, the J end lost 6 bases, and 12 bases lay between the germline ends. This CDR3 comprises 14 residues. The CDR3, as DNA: TGTGCCAGCAGCGTAGATCAGGGTAGGGCTGAAGCTTTCTTT. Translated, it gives CASSVDQGRAEAFF.

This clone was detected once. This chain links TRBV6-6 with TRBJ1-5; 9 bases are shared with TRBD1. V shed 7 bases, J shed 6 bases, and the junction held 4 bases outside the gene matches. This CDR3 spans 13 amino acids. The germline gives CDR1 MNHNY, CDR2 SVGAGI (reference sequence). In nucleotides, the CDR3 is TGTGCCAGCACACAGGGGGCCGGTCAGCCCCAGCATTTT. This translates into CASTQGAGQPQHF.

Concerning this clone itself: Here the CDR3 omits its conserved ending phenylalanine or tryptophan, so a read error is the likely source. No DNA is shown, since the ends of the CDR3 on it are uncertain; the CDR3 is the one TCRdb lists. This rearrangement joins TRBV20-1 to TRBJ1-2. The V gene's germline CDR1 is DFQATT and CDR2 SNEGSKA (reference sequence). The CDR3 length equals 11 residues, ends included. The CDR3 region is CSAKQGTGSIL.

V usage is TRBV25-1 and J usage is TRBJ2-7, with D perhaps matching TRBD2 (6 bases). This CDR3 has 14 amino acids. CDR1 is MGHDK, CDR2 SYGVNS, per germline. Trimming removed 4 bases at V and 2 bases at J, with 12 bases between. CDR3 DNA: TGTGCCAGCAGTGCACCGGGACTCGCCTACGAGCAGTACTTC. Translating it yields CASSAPGLAYEQYF.

The DNA of the CDR3 is TGTGCCAGCAGGGGGGGCGGGGCGAACACTGAAGCTTTCTTT. Its protein is CASRGGGANTEAFF. The gene calls are TRBV28 and TRBJ1-1, with D possibly matching TRBD1 (6 bases). The CDR3 is 14 residues long. Trimming removed 6 bases from V and 1 base from J, with 12 bases in between. The germline V gene has CDR1 MDHEN and CDR2 SYDVKM.

The CDR3 reads CASSLSVSNQPQHF. Here the CDR3 DNA reads TGTGCCAGCAGTTTATCGGTAAGCAATCAGCCCCAGCATTTT. The chain employs TRBV28 and TRBJ1-5; D uncertain. V was clipped by 1 base and J by 1 base, with 5 bases between them. The CDR3 is 14 residues long. Germline V gives CDR1 MDHEN, CDR2 SYDVKM.

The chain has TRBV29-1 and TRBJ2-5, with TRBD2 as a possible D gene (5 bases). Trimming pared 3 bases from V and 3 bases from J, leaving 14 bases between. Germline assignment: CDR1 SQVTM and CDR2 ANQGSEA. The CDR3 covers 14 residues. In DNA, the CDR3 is TGCAGCGTTGAGGGTCCGGGGTATGAAGAGACCCAGTACTTC. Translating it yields CSVEGPGYEETQYF.

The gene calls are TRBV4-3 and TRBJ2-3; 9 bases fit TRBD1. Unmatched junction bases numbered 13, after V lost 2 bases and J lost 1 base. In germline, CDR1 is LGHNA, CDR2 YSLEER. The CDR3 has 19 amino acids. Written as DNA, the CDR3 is TGCGCCAGCAGCCAAAAAGTGTGGGGACAGGGATTGGGCACAGATACGCAGTATTTT. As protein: CASSQKVWGQGLGTDTQYF.

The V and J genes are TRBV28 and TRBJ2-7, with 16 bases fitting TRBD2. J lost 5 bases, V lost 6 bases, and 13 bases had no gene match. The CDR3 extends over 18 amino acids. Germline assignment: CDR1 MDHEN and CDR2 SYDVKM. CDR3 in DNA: TGTGCCAGCAGCGCCCTTCCGGGACTAGCGGGAGGGCCCCACGAGCAGTACTTC. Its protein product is CASSALPGLAGGPHEQYF.

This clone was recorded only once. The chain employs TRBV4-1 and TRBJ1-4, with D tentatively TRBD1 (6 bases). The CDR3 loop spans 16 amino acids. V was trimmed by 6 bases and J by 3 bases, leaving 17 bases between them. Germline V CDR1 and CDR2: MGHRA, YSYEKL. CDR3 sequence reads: CASSLQGEISNEKLFF. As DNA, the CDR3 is TGCGCCAGCAGTTTACAGGGAGAAATCTCTAATGAAAAACTGTTTTTT.

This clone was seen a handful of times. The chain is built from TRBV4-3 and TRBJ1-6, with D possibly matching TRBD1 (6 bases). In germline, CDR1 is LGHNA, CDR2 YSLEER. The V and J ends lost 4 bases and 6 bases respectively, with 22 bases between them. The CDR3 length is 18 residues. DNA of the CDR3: TGCGCCAGCAGCCGAGAGGGGGGCTCGGGACGGACTAATTCACCCCTCCACTTT. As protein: CASSREGGSGRTNSPLHF.

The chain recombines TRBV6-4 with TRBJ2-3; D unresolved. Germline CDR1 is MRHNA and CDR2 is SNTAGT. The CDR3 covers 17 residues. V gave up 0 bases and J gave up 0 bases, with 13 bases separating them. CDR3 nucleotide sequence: TGTGCCAGCAGTGACTCAACTCGGCGGTATAGCACAGATACGCAGTATTTT. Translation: CASSDSTRRYSTDTQYF.

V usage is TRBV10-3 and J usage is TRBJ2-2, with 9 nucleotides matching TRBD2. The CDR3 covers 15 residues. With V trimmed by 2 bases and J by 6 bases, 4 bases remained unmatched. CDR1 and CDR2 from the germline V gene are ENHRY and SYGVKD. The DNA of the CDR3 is TGTGCCATCAGTGAGGGCGGGGGGGCCGCCGGGGAGCTGTTTTTT. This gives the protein CAISEGGGAAGELFF.

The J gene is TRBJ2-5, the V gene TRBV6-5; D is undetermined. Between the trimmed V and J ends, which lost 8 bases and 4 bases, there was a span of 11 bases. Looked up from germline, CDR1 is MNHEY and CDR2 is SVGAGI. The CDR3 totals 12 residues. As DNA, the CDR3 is TGTGCCAGCCGGGCCGGGCCAGAGACCCAGTACTTC. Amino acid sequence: CASRAGPETQYF.

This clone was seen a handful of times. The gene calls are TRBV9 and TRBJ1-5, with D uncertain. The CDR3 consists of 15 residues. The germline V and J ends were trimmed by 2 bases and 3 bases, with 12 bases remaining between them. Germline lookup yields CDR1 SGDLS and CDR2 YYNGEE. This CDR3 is CASSVTGRLNQPQHF. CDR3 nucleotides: TGTGCCAGCAGCGTTACGGGTAGGCTCAATCAGCCCCAGCATTTT.